This T cell receptor beta chain was found in a study of OX40 agonist ivuxolimab in advanced cancers. Study summary: Ivuxolimab, an antibody that agonizes OX40 (CD134), was administered to the patients. Six ivuxolimab dose levels, 0.01 to 10 mg/kg, were given intravenously every 2 weeks.

The protocol was immunoSEQ multiplex PCR, while the TCRdb copy is restricted to in-frame clones and leaves out a portion. In the table there are 12,000 or so clones, around four fifths of which are singletons. Trimming at V came to 0 bases and at J to 2 bases, leaving 1 base not matched to a gene. Germline V gives CDR1 SGHNT, CDR2 YYREEE (reference sequence). CDR3 length: 15 amino acids. This specimen consisted of CD4+ or CD8+ T cells sorted from blood, obtained in a trial of the OX40 agonist ivuxolimab. J is TRBJ2-1 and V is TRBV5-4, with 8 bases fitting TRBD2. The receptor was derived from an adult with an advanced solid tumor such as melanoma, head and neck, liver or kidney cancer. CDR3 DNA: TGTGCCAGCAGCTTGGGAGCGGGAGCCTACAATGAGCAGTTCTTC. Translated, it gives CASSLGAGAYNEQFF.